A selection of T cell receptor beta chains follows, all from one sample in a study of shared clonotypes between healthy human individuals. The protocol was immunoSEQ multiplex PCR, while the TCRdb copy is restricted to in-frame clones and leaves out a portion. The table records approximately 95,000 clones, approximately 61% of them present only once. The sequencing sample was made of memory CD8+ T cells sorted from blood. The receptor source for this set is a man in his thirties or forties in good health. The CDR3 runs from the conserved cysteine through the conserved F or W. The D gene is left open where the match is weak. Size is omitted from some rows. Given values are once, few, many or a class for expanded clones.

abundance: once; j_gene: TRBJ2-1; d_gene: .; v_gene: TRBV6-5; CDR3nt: TGTGCCAGCAGCACCGGGAATGAGCAGTTCTTC; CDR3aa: CASSTGNEQFF
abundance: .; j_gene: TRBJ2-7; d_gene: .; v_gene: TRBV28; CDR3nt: TGTGCCAGCAGTTTGCCGCTGCGGGGCTACGTATACGAGCAGTACTTC; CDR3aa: CASSLPLRGYVYEQYF
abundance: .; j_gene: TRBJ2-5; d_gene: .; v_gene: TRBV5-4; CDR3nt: TGTGCCAGCAGCTCGCAAGACAGCCAAGAGACCCAGTACTTC; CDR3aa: CASSSQDSQETQYF
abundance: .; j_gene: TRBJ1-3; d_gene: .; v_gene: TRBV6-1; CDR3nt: TGTGCCAGCAGTTTTAGGACAGCCTCTGGAAACACCATATATTTT; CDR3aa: CASSFRTASGNTIYF
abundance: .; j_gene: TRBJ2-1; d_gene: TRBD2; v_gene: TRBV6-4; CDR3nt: TGTGCCAGCAGTGACACCGGGACTAGCGGATACAATGAGCAGTTCTTC; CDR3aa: CASSDTGTSGYNEQFF
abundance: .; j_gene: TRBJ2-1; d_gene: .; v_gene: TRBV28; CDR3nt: TGTGCCACGAGACGCGCGTATGAGCAGTTCTTC; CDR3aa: CATRRAYEQFF
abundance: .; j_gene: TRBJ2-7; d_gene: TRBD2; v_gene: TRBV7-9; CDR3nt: TGTGCCAGCAGCTTAGCGTGGGGGACTAGCCGATACGAGCAGTACTTC; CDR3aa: CASSLAWGTSRYEQYF
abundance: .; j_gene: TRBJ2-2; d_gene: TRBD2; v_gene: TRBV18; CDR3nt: TGTGCCAGCTCACCCTGGACTAGCGGGAGGGTCACCACCGGGGAGCTGTTTTTT; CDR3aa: CASSPWTSGRVTTGELFF
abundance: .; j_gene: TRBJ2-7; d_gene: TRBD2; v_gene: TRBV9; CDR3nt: TGTGCCAGCAGCGTAGCTGAGGCTAGCGGGACCTACGAGCAGTACTTC; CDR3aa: CASSVAEASGTYEQYF
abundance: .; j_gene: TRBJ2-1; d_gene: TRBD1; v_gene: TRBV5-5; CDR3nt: TGTGCCAGCAGCTTGGGGACCGACAGGGATGAGCAGTTCTTC; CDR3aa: CASSLGTDRDEQFF
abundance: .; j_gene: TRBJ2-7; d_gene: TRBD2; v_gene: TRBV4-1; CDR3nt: TGCGCCAGCAGCTATACTAGCGGGAGGGGGTACGAGCAGTACTTC; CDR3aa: CASSYTSGRGYEQYF
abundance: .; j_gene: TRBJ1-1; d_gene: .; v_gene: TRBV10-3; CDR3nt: TGTGCCATCAGTGAGAGTATTGGGGGGAACACTGAAGCTTTCTTT; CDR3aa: CAISESIGGNTEAFF
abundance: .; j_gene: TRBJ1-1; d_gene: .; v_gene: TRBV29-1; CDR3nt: TGCAGCGTTGCCGGGGGCACCAGGGCTACTGAAGCTTTCTTT; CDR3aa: CSVAGGTRATEAFF
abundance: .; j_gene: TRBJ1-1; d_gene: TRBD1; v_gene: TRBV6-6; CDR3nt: TGTGCCAGCAGTCTAACCGGGACAGGGGACGCTTTCTTT; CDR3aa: CASSLTGTGDAFF
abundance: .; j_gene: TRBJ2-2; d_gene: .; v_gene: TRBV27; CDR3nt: TGTGCCAGCAGTCCCGGTCCGTGGCAGGGGGGATTAGAGAACACCGGGGAGCTGTTTTTT; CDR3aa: CASSPGPWQGGLENTGELFF
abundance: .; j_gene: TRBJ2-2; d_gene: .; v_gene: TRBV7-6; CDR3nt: TGTGCCAGCAGTTTATCCAGGCGGGGCACCGGGGAGCTGTTTTTT; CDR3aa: CASSLSRRGTGELFF